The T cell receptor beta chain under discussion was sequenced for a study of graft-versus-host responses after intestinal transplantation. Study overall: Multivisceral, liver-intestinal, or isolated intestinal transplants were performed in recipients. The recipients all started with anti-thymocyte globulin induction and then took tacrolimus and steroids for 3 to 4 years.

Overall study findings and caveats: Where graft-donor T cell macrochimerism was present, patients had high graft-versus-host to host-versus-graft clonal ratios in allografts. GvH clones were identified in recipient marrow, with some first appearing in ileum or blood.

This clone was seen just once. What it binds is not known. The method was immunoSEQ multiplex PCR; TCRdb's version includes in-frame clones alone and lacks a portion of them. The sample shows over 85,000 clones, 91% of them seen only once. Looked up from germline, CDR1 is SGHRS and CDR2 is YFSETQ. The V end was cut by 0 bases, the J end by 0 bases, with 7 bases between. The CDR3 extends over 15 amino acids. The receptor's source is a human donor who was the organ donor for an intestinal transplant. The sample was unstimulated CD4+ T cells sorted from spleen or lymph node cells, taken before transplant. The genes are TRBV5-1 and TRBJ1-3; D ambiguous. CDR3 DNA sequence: TGCGCCAGCAGCTTGGCTGACAACTCTGGAAACACCATATATTTT. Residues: CASSLADNSGNTIYF.